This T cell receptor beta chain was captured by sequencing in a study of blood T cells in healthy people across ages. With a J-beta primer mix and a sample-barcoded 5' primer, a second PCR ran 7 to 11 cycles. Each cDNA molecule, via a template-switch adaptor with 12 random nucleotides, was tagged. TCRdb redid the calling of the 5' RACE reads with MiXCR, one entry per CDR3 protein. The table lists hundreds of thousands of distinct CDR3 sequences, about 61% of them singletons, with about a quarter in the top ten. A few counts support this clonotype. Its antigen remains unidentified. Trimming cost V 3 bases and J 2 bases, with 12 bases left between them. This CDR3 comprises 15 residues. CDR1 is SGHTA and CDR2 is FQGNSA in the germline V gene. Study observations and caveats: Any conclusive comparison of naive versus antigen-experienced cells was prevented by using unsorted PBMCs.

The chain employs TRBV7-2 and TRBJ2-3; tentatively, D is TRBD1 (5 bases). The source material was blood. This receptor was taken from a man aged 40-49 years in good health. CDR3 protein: CASSFQGAITDTQYF. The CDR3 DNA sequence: TGTGCCAGCAGCTTCCAAGGGGCCATCACAGATACGCAGTATTTT.